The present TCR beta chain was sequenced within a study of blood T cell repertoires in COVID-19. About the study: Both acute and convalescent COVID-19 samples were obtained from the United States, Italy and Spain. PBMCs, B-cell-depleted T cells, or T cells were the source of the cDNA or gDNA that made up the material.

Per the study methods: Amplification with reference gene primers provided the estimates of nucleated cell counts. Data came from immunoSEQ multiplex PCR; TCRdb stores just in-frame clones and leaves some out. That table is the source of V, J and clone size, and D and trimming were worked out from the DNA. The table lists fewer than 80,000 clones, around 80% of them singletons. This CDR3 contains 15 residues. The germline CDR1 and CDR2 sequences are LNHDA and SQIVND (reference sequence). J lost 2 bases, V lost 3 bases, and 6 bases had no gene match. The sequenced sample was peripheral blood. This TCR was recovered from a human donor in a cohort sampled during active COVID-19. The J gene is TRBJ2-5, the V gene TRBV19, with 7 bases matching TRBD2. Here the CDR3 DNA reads TGTGCCAGTAGTATTGGCGGGAGCAAACAAGAGACCCAGTACTTC. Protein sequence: CASSIGGSKQETQYF.